The 22 T cell receptor beta chains presented below share a single source sample, sequenced in a study of T cells after yellow fever vaccination. One entry per CDR3 protein results from TCRdb running MiXCR on the 5' RACE reads. The sample contains approximately 510,000 distinct CDR3 sequences, less than 25% of which appear only once. The sample in question was PBMCs, obtained about 21 days after the first yellow fever vaccination. Receptors originate from a man younger than 35 who received the YFV17D yellow fever vaccine.

This clonotype was detected only a few times. V usage is TRBV29-1 and J usage is TRBJ2-7, with 8 bases aligning to TRBD1. After removal of 4 bases from V and 4 bases from J, the junction contained 6 bases not matched to a gene. The germline V gene encodes CDR1 SQVTM and CDR2 ANQGSEA. The CDR3 loop spans 13 amino acids. This CDR3 is CSVAEQGEYEQYF. As DNA, the CDR3 is TGCAGCGTTGCCGAACAGGGGGAGTACGAGCAGTACTTC.

The rearrangement links TRBV6-2 or TRBV6-3 to TRBJ1-1, with D possibly matching TRBD1 (6 bases). The CDR3 length is 14 residues. Trimming left V 2 bases short and J 1 base short, with 8 bases between. Germline V lookup: CDR1 MNHEY, CDR2 SVGEGT. The CDR3 coding sequence is TGTGCCAGCAGTTACAGGGGGTCGAACACTGAAGCTTTCTTT. Protein sequence: CASSYRGSNTEAFF.

This clonotype was counted between two and nine times. The rearrangement links TRBV18 to TRBJ2-7; a possible D gene is TRBD1 (6 bases). V gave up 4 bases and J gave up 3 bases, with 10 bases separating them. The germline CDR1 and CDR2 sequences are KGHSH and LQKENI. The CDR3 consists of 13 residues. CDR3 DNA sequence: TGTGCCAGCTCACAGAGGACAGACTACGAGCAGTACTTC. Encoded protein: CASSQRTDYEQYF.

This chain uses TRBV20-1 with TRBJ2-2; D is perhaps TRBD2 (6 bases). Germline CDR1 reads DFQATT; CDR2 reads SNEGSKA (reference sequence). The CDR3 extends over 15 amino acids. V lost 1 base and J 5 bases, leaving 14 bases between the germline ends. This CDR3 reads CSARVAASVTGELFF. The CDR3 coding sequence is TGCAGTGCTAGAGTAGCGGCTTCAGTAACCGGGGAGCTGTTTTTT.

The chain combines TRBV12-3 or TRBV12-4 with TRBJ1-3; no clear D. Trimming removed 3 bases at V and 0 bases at J, with 6 bases between. CDR3 size: 14 residues. The CDR3 is CASSFYTSGNTIYF. For the CDR3, the DNA is TGTGCCAGCAGTTTTTACACCTCTGGAAACACCATATATTTT.

V is TRBV13 and J is TRBJ2-3; possibly TRBD1 for D (5 bases). V gave up 1 base and J gave up 6 bases, with 14 bases separating them. CDR1 is PRHDT, CDR2 FYEKMQ, per germline (reference sequence). This CDR3 has 15 amino acids. CDR3 residues: CASSLVGRAPDTQYF. The CDR3 DNA sequence: TGTGCCAGCAGCTTAGTCGGCAGGGCTCCCGATACGCAGTATTTT.

The chain is built from TRBV18 and TRBJ1-3; D remains unclear. The CDR3 is 17 residues long. Germline CDR1 KGHSH, CDR2 LQKENI. Trimming cost V 3 bases and J 1 base, with 16 bases left between them. DNA for the CDR3: TGTGCCAGCTCACCGATGATGGATCCCCGGTCTGGAAACACCATATATTTT. The encoded protein is CASSPMMDPRSGNTIYF.

This clonotype was found a few times. This chain connects TRBV20-1 to TRBJ1-1; tentative D call: TRBD1 (5 bases). CDR3 size: 14 residues. The germline V gene has CDR1 DFQATT and CDR2 SNEGSKA (reference sequence). Trimming pared 3 bases from V and 0 bases from J, leaving 11 bases between. This CDR3 is CSARINRMNTEAFF. The CDR3 coding sequence is TGCAGTGCTAGGATTAACAGGATGAACACTGAAGCTTTCTTT.

This clonotype has just a few counts. The rearrangement joins TRBV3-1 to TRBJ2-1, with 8 bases matching TRBD1. Germline V gives CDR1 LGHDT, CDR2 YNNKEL (reference sequence). The junction had 7 bases not matched to a gene; V was cut back by 2 bases and J by 7 bases. The CDR3 extends over 15 amino acids. In nucleotides, the CDR3 is TGTGCCAGCAGCCAATCACAGGGGGGACTGAATGAGCAGTTCTTC. Translated: CASSQSQGGLNEQFF.

This clonotype was seen many times. Here the CDR3 reads CAISDLVNTGELFF. The CDR3 DNA reads TGTGCCATCAGTGACCTAGTTAACACCGGGGAGCTGTTTTTT. The chain uses TRBV10-3 and TRBJ2-2, with D hard to call. Looked up from germline, CDR1 is ENHRY and CDR2 is SYGVKD. V shed 3 bases and J shed 2 bases, with 7 bases lying between them. The CDR3 is 14 amino acids.

V usage is TRBV2 and J usage is TRBJ2-3; 11 bases line up with TRBD2. Germline-derived CDR1 and CDR2 are SNHLY and FYNNEI. The CDR3 sequence is 15 residues long. V lost 5 bases and J lost 5; bases outside the gene matches: 6. In DNA form, the CDR3 reads TGTGCCAGCAGTTTTACTAGCGGGGGAGGAGATACGCAGTATTTT. It specifies CASSFTSGGGDTQYF.

The chain recombines TRBV4-3 with TRBJ2-3; D unresolved. Trimming removed 4 bases from V and 2 bases from J, with 16 bases in between. CDR1 and CDR2 from the germline V gene are LGHNA and YSLEER. The CDR3 has 16 amino acids. The DNA for the CDR3 is TGCGCCAGCAGCCTCCATTCGTCGACTTCCACAGATACGCAGTATTTT. This translates into CASSLHSSTSTDTQYF.

This clonotype was seen more than once but under ten times. This chain connects TRBV7-9 to TRBJ2-7, with TRBD1 matching over 11 bases. In germline, CDR1 is SEHNR, CDR2 FQNEAQ (reference sequence). With V trimmed by 0 bases and J by 4 bases, 8 bases remained unmatched. CDR3 length equals 17 residues. CDR3 sequence (DNA): TGTGCCAGCAGCTTAGCGGCCGGACAGGGGGCGCGGTACGAGCAGTACTTC. Residues: CASSLAAGQGARYEQYF.

As to this clonotype: An end of the junction does not agree with germline; a read error may underlie this. The J gene is TRBJ2-3, the V gene TRBV7-9; 7 nucleotides match TRBD1. The CDR3 has 13 residues. CDR1 and CDR2 from the germline V gene are SEHNR and FQNEAQ (reference sequence). CDR3 in DNA: TGTGCCAGCAGCTTTAGTCCGACCCTGGGACAGACTTTT. Its protein is CASSFSPTLGQTF.

V and J are TRBV2 and TRBJ2-5, with D possibly matching TRBD1 (5 bases). Germline CDR1 is SNHLY and CDR2 is FYNNEI. Deletions cut 3 bases from V and 1 base from J, with 9 bases between. The CDR3 spans 14 residues. The CDR3 DNA follows: TGTGCCAGCAGTGACTCCAGGGCCCAAGAGACCCAGTACTTC. Protein: CASSDSRAQETQYF.

In its sample, this clonotype was seen a few times. The chain is built from TRBV20-1 and TRBJ1-2, with TRBD1 matching over 9 bases. V trimming: 0 bases; J trimming: 4 bases; junction bases outside the gene matches: 6. CDR3 size: 15 residues. Germline CDR1 and CDR2: DFQATT and SNEGSKA (reference sequence). The CDR3 protein is CSARERTGEPYGYTF. CDR3 nucleotides: TGCAGTGCTAGAGAAAGGACAGGGGAGCCCTATGGCTACACCTTC.

This clonotype has just a few counts. The V call is TRBV13, the J call TRBJ1-1, with D unresolved. The germline gives CDR1 PRHDT, CDR2 FYEKMQ (reference sequence). This CDR3 spans 14 amino acids. Trimming removed 4 bases at V and 3 bases at J, with 12 bases between. The CDR3 DNA sequence: TGTGCCAGCAGCTCCCGTGGCGGACACACTGAAGCTTTCTTT. Encoded protein: CASSSRGGHTEAFF.

The rearrangement uses TRBV4-1 and TRBJ1-2, with D possibly TRBD1 on 6 matching bases. The V and J ends lost 4 bases and 3 bases respectively, with 15 bases between them. CDR3 length: 15 residues. CDR1 is MGHRA and CDR2 is YSYEKL in the germline V gene. The CDR3 protein is CASSLTTGIHYGYTF. The CDR3 DNA reads TGCGCCAGCAGCCTCACAACAGGGATACACTATGGCTACACCTTC.

The J gene is TRBJ1-5, the V gene TRBV12-3 or TRBV12-4, with unresolved D. CDR3 length: 15 amino acids. V was clipped by 0 bases and J by 1 base, with 7 bases between them. The CDR3 protein is CASSLARESNQPQHF. As DNA, the CDR3 is TGTGCCAGCAGTTTAGCGCGGGAGAGCAATCAGCCCCAGCATTTT.

The sample holds a few counts of this clonotype. The chain has TRBV5-1 and TRBJ2-7; D is uncertain. The V end lost 2 bases, the J end lost 2 bases, and 14 bases lay between the germline ends. CDR3 length: 15 residues. Germline V lookup: CDR1 SGHRS, CDR2 YFSETQ. The CDR3 loop is CASSFGRALTYEQYF. The DNA of the CDR3 is TGCGCCAGCAGCTTTGGAAGGGCCCTAACCTACGAGCAGTACTTC.

This clonotype was observed a few times. CDR3 region: CASSNRGPYAHSPLHF. DNA for the CDR3: TGTGCCAGCAGCAATCGGGGCCCATACGCGCATTCACCCCTCCACTTT. This rearrangement joins TRBV21-1 to TRBJ1-6. TRBV21-1 is tagged as a pseudogene. The CDR3 is 16 amino acids.

This clonotype showed up just a few times. The rearrangement joins TRBV5-1 to TRBJ2-1; D may be TRBD2 (5 bases). The germline V gene encodes CDR1 SGHRS and CDR2 YFSETQ. Deletions cut 0 bases from V and 2 bases from J, with 9 bases between. The CDR3 spans 15 residues. The CDR3 DNA is TGCGCCAGCAGCTTGGCGGCTAGCCCCTACAATGAGCAGTTCTTC. Its translation: CASSLAASPYNEQFF.